One and the same sample provided the 14 T cell receptor beta chains below, sequenced in a study of CD8 T cells in Susac syndrome. With random hexamers, reverse transcription was performed on about 0.5 to 1 ug of RNA. TCRdb called the immunoSEQ multiplex PCR reads again in MiXCR, with one record for every CDR3 protein. This sample has around 170,000 distinct CDR3 sequences; about 96% occur once, and the top ten carry approximately 0.12%. Sequencing input: CD4+ T cells from PBMCs. These receptors originate from a human donor with Susac syndrome.

The rearrangement joins TRBV30 to TRBJ1-5; the match to TRBD1 covers 8 bases. CDR3 size: 16 residues. V lost 1 base, J lost 4 bases, and 9 bases stayed unmatched. Germline V gives CDR1 GTSNPN, CDR2 SVGIG (reference sequence). CDR3 loop: CAWSAKDRGGNQPQHF. The CDR3 region has the DNA TGTGCCTGGAGTGCGAAAGACAGGGGTGGAAATCAGCCCCAGCATTTT.

The V call is TRBV30, the J call TRBJ2-1; possible D gene TRBD1, 6 bases. Germline V CDR1 and CDR2: GTSNPN, SVGIG (reference sequence). The CDR3 consists of 13 residues. The V end was cut by 3 bases, the J end by 3 bases, with 9 bases between. CDR3 bases: TGTGCCTGGAGCGAGGGACACTACAATGAGCAGTTCTTC. This translates into CAWSEGHYNEQFF.

The gene calls are TRBV7-8 and TRBJ2-7; tentatively, D is TRBD1 or TRBD2 (5 bases each). The CDR3 runs to 15 residues. Germline V lookup: CDR1 SGHVS, CDR2 FQNEAQ. The ends were cut back, 5 bases at V and 7 bases at J, with 21 bases in the middle. The CDR3 sequence is CASSPLGAPLDEQYF. DNA of the CDR3: TGTGCCAGCAGCCCCCTCGGGGCACCGTTGGATGAGCAGTACTTC.

The chain couples TRBV12-3 or TRBV12-4 to TRBJ2-7; D perhaps matches TRBD1 (6 bases). Trimming removed 6 bases at V and 2 bases at J, with 14 bases between. The CDR3 consists of 14 residues. The CDR3 sequence is CASSNRDTAYEQYF. Here the CDR3 DNA reads TGTGCCAGCAGCAACCGGGACACTGCCTACGAGCAGTACTTC.

The J gene is TRBJ2-7, the V gene TRBV3-1; no definite D call. This CDR3 comprises 11 residues. Germline loops: CDR1 LGHDT, CDR2 YNNKEL (reference sequence). With 4 bases removed from V and 6 bases from J, the gap between germline ends came to 7 bases. This chain's CDR3 is CASSPPGEQYV. CDR3 DNA: TGTGCCAGCAGCCCTCCGGGCGAGCAGTACGTC.

The genes are TRBV30 and TRBJ2-3, with D perhaps TRBD1 (6 bases). This CDR3 has 12 amino acids. The germline gives CDR1 GTSNPN, CDR2 SVGIG (reference sequence). V lost 4 bases to trimming and J lost 4 bases, with 9 bases between them. The CDR3 is CAWNRAADTQYF. Here the CDR3 DNA reads TGTGCCTGGAACAGGGCAGCAGATACGCAGTATTTT.

The chain combines TRBV5-6 with TRBJ2-5; D may be TRBD1 (6 bases). Germline V gene lookup returns CDR1 SGHDT and CDR2 YYEEEE. Trimming took 3 bases from V and 5 from J, leaving 11 bases between them. CDR3 length: 13 residues. CDR3 region: CASSWGPGETQYF. The DNA for the CDR3 is TGTGCCAGCAGCTGGGGGCCGGGGGAGACCCAGTACTTC.

The chain couples TRBV6-5 to TRBJ2-1; 9 bases map to TRBD2. J lost 5 bases, V lost 6 bases, and 8 bases had no gene match. Per germline, CDR1 MNHEY and CDR2 SVGAGI. CDR3 length: 15 amino acids. The CDR3 DNA sequence: TGTGCCAGCAGCCCCGGGACTAGCCGAGACAATGAGCAGTTCTTC. Its protein is CASSPGTSRDNEQFF.

The chain carries TRBV7-9 and TRBJ1-4; D perhaps matches TRBD1 (6 bases). Germline CDR1 and CDR2: SEHNR and FQNEAQ (reference sequence). The CDR3 extends over 14 amino acids. The V end was cut by 0 bases, the J end by 8 bases, with 10 bases between. The chain's CDR3 is CASSLAGTGEKLFF. CDR3 DNA: TGTGCCAGCAGCTTAGCCGGAACAGGGGAAAAACTGTTTTTT.

This clonotype has a single count. The chain employs TRBV5-4 and TRBJ2-2, with no clear D. The V gene lost 1 base and the J gene lost 8 bases, with 9 bases spanning the gap. The CDR3 has 13 residues. The germline V gene encodes CDR1 SGHNT and CDR2 YYREEE (reference sequence). CDR3 loop: CASSLTLEGELFF. The CDR3 DNA reads as TGTGCCAGCAGCTTGACCCTGGAAGGGGAGCTGTTTTTT.

The chain couples TRBV5-6 to TRBJ2-7; D may be TRBD1 (6 bases). Germline values: CDR1 SGHDT, CDR2 YYEEEE. This CDR3 region has 14 residues. The V end lost 1 base, the J end lost 6 bases, and 14 bases lay between the germline ends. In nucleotides, the CDR3 is TGTGCCAGCAGCTTGACAGGGTCCTCAGCCGAGCAGTACTTC. Translated: CASSLTGSSAEQYF. The full variable domain, rest sourced from reference TRBV5-6 and TRBJ2-7, is DAGVTQSPTHLIKTRGQQVTLRCSPKSGHDTVSWYQQALGQGPQFIFQYYEEEERQRGNFPDRFSGHQFPNYSSELNVNALLLGDSALYLCASSLTGSSAEQYFGPGTRLTVT.

The CDR3 DNA follows: TGTGCCAGCAGCCTACGGGAGTCGGTGGAAGATACGCAGTATTTT. Its protein product is CASSLRESVEDTQYF. This chain connects TRBV4-2 to TRBJ2-3, with D possibly TRBD2 on 6 matching bases. Germline V gene data show CDR1 as LGHNA and CDR2 as YNFKEQ. The ends were cut back, 4 bases at V and 5 bases at J, with 16 bases in the middle. The CDR3 covers 15 residues.

The chain links TRBV29-1 to TRBJ2-2; D unresolved. The CDR3 runs 13 residues. CDR1 is SQVTM, CDR2 ANQGSEA, per germline. The V end was cut by 7 bases, the J end by 4 bases, with 13 bases between. CDR3 in DNA: TGCAGCGGCCAGTGGCGCAGCACCGGGGAGCTGTTTTTT. Encoded protein: CSGQWRSTGELFF.

Only one count was recorded for this clonotype. The V and J genes are TRBV28 and TRBJ2-7, with D maybe TRBD2 (5 bases). Trimming stripped 2 bases from V and 1 base from J, with 9 bases between. This CDR3 contains 14 residues. CDR1 and CDR2 (germline): MDHEN, SYDVKM. CDR3 sequence: CASSLPPGSYEQYF. In DNA form, the CDR3 reads TGTGCCAGCAGTTTACCCCCGGGATCCTACGAGCAGTACTTC. Filled out from reference TRBV28 and TRBJ2-7, the complete variable domain reads DVKVTQSSRYLVKRTGEKVFLECVQDMDHENMFWYRQDPGLGLRLIYFSYDVKMKEKGDIPEGYSVSREKKERFSLILESASTNQTSMYLCASSLPPGSYEQYFGPGTRLTVT.